This TCR beta chain was sequenced for a study of blood T cell repertoires in COVID-19. Study-wide background: Some COVID-19 samples were acute and others convalescent; all came from the United States, Italy and Spain. Sources were T cells, B-cell-depleted T cells, or PBMCs; the material itself was cDNA or gDNA.

In the authors' methods: Amplification of reference gene primers was used by the study to estimate nucleated cell counts. Generated by immunoSEQ multiplex PCR, the TCRdb table keeps only in-frame clones and is missing some. The DNA was the basis for D and trimming; V, J and clone size are from that table. The sample lists roughly 180,000 clones; about three quarters were seen once. Germline lookup yields CDR1 SNHLY and CDR2 FYNNEI. Trimming pared 2 bases from V and 5 bases from J, leaving 15 bases between. The CDR3 has 15 amino acids. Sequencing input: peripheral blood. This sequence originates from a woman aged 80 or older with COVID-19, enrolled during active disease. This chain uses TRBV2 with TRBJ1-2; D remains unclear. The CDR3 loop reads CASSESEGTFYGYTF. CDR3 nucleotides: TGTGCCAGCAGTGAATCGGAGGGCACATTTTATGGCTACACCTTC.